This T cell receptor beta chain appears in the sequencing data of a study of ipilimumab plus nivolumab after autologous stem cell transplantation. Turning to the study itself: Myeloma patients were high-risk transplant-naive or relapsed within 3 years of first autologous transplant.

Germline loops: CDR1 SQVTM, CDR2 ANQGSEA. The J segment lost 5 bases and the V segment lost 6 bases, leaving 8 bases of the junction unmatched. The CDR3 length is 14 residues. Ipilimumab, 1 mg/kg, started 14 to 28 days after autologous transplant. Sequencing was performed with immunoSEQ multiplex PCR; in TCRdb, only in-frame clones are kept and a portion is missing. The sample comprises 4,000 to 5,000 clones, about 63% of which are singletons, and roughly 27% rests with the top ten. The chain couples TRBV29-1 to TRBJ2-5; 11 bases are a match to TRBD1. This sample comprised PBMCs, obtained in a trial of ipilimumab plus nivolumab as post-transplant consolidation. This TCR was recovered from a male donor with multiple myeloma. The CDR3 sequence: CSVLGQGAEETQYF. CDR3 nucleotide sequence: TGCAGCGTCCTCGGACAGGGGGCAGAGGAGACCCAGTACTTC.